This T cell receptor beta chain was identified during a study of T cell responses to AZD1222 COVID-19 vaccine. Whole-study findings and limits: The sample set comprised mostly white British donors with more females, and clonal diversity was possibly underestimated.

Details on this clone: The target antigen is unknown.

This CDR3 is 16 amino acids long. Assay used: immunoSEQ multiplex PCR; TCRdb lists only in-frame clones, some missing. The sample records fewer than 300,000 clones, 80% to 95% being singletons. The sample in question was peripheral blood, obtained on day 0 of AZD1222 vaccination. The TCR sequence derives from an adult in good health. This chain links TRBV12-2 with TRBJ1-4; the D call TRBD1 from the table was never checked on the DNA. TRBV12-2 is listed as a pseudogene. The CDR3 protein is CASRSSTDRGNEKLFF. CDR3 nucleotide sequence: TGTGCAAGTCGCTCATCGACGGACAGGGGTAATGAAAAACTGTTTTTT.